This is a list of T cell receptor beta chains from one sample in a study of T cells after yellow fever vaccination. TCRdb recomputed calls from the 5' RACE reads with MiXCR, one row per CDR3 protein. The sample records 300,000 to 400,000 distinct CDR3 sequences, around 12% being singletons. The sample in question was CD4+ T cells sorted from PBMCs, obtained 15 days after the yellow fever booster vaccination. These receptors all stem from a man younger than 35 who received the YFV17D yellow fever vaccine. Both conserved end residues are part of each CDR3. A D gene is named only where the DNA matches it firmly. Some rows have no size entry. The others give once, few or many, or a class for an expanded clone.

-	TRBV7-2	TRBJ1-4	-	TGTGCCAGCAGCTTATGGGGGGCGATAGGGGAAAAACTGTTTTTT	CASSLWGAIGEKLFF
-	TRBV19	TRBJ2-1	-	TGTGCCAGTAGTTCGCTAGGAGGGGTAGTGGAGCAGTTCTTC	CASSSLGGVVEQFF
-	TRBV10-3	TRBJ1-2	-	TGTGCCATCCCTACCGATTCGGGGGCTAGAGGCTACACCTTC	CAIPTDSGARGYTF
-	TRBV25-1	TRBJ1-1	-	TGTGCCAGCAGGACCCCTCGTCGGGCTTTCTTT	CASRTPRRAFF
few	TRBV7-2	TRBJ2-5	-	TGTGCCAGCAGCCGAGGGGGCCTAGGGGGGAGGGAGACCCAGTACTTC	CASSRGGLGGRETQYF
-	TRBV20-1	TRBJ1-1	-	TGCAGTGCCCGACAACTCGGAGGGGACACTGAAGCTTTCTTT	CSARQLGGDTEAFF
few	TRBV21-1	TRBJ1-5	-	TGTGCCAGCAGCAACCCTCTTAGCAATCAGCCCCAGCATTTT	CASSNPLSNQPQHF
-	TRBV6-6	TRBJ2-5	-	TGTGCCAGCATTTCGGGGCGACAGGACGAGACCCAGTACTTC	CASISGRQDETQYF
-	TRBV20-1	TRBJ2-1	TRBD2	TGCAGTGCTAGAGCCGCCGGGACTAACTACAATGAGCAGTTCTTC	CSARAAGTNYNEQFF
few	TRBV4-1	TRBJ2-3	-	TGCGCCAGCAGCCAAGATAGGGCATCACTGAGCAGAGATACGCAGTATTTT	CASSQDRASLSRDTQYF
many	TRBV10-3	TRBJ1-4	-	TGTGCCACCAAGACTGGGGGTGCAACTAATGAAAAACTGTTTTTT	CATKTGGATNEKLFF
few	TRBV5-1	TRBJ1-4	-	TGCGCCAGCAAACCGGACCCAACTAATGAAAAACTGTTTTTT	CASKPDPTNEKLFF
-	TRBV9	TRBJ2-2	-	TGTGCCAGCAGCGTAGACGGTAGGGGATCCGGGGAGCTGTTTTTT	CASSVDGRGSGELFF
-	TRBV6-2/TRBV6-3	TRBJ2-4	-	TGTGCCAGCAGTTACTCAGGGCATTCCGGGGAGTACTTC	CASSYSGHSGEYF
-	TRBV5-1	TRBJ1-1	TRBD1	TGCGCCAGCAGCGACCGGGACAGGGGGACACTTGCTACCACTGAAGCTTTCTTT	CASSDRDRGTLATTEAFF
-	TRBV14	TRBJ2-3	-	TGTGCCAGCAGCCACGGGGGGCCTGCAGATACGCAGTATTTT	CASSHGGPADTQYF
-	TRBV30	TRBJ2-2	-	TGTGCCTGGAGCAAAAACGGGGAGCTGTTTTTT	CAWSKNGELFF